This T cell receptor (beta chain) was recovered during a study of breast tumors, draining lymph nodes, adjacent tissues. Samples came from axillary lymph nodes draining the breast cancer. Notes on the study in general: Tumor T cell lymph node origin was a supported hypothesis, not proven.

Trimming stripped 0 bases from V and 0 bases from J, with 5 bases between. Germline V gene sequence: CDR1 DFQATT, CDR2 SNEGSKA (reference sequence). CDR3 length: 13 amino acids. TCRdb ran MiXCR on the multiplex PCR reads and lists one entry per CDR3 protein. The data contain over 150,000 distinct CDR3 sequences, 25% to 40% of them singletons. On this clonotype: Its specificity is unknown.

The rearrangement links TRBV20-1 to TRBJ1-1; no reliable D call. Sequenced: axillary lymph node tissue. This TCR came from a female donor with breast cancer. Some clones in this sample may be carry-over from other donors' samples. DNA of the CDR3: TGCAGTGCTAGAGAGGGGTTGAACACTGAAGCTTTCTTT. Translated, it gives CSAREGLNTEAFF.